The 19 T cell receptor beta chains presented below share a single source sample, sequenced in a study of breast tumors, draining lymph nodes, adjacent tissues. Samples came from axillary lymph nodes draining the breast cancer. TCRdb analysed the multiplex PCR reads with MiXCR anew, one entry per CDR3 protein. The top ten clones hold more than 7% of a sample with tens of thousands of distinct CDR3 sequences, 25% to 35% of them seen once. Sequencing was done on a sample of axillary lymph node tissue. The receptors here all came from a female donor with breast cancer. Some clones in this sample may be carry-over from other donors' samples.

V is TRBV5-5 and J is TRBJ2-7, with D perhaps matching TRBD2 (5 bases). Germline assignment: CDR1 SGHKS and CDR2 YYEKEE (reference sequence). The germline V and J ends were trimmed by 4 bases and 6 bases, with 20 bases remaining between them. The CDR3 sequence is 15 residues long. The CDR3 DNA sequence: TGTGCCAGCAGCCAAGGAGAGCCGGAGCGGCCCGAGCAGTACTTC. Translating it yields CASSQGEPERPEQYF.

This clonotype has a count of ten or more. The CDR3 DNA is TGTGCCAGCAGTTCCTCGACAGGGTTCGGTTTATCACCCCTCCACTTT. Translating it yields CASSSSTGFGLSPLHF. The chain employs TRBV6-2 or TRBV6-3 and TRBJ1-6; 7 bases are shared with TRBD1. V lost 4 bases to trimming and J lost 10 bases; unmatched junction nucleotides: 13. CDR1 and CDR2 (germline): MNHEY, SVGEGT. The CDR3 totals 16 residues.

The table lists this clonotype with many counts. This chain uses TRBV6-4 with TRBJ2-3; D is possibly TRBD2 (6 bases). The CDR3 has 14 residues. V lost 6 bases, J lost 2 bases, and 12 bases lay in between. Germline CDR1 is MRHNA and CDR2 is SNTAGT. CDR3 residues: CASRFGGTTDTQYF. In DNA, the CDR3 is TGTGCCAGCAGGTTTGGCGGGACCACAGATACGCAGTATTTT.

This clonotype appeared many times. This chain uses TRBV9 with TRBJ1-1; D gene ambiguous. The CDR3 consists of 14 residues. Germline V gene data show CDR1 as SGDLS and CDR2 as YYNGEE. V lost 0 bases, J lost 2 bases, and 8 bases lay in between. The CDR3 here is CASSVAPGNTEAFF. The DNA of the CDR3 is TGTGCCAGCAGCGTAGCTCCGGGCAACACTGAAGCTTTCTTT.

Note on this clonotype: A junction boundary mismatches the germline segment, possibly from a read error. This rearrangement joins TRBV20-1 to TRBJ2-1, with TRBD2 as a possible D gene (5 bases). Germline loops: CDR1 DFQATT, CDR2 SNEGSKA (reference sequence). The CDR3 has 16 residues. Here the CDR3 reads CSARDAVRLATAGQSF. In nucleotides, the CDR3 is TGCAGTGCTAGAGATGCCGTTCGGCTAGCTACCGCTGGGCAGTCCTTC.

This sequence joins TRBV11-2 and TRBJ2-3, with D uncertain. Germline V gene data show CDR1 as SGHAT and CDR2 as FQNNGV. V lost 1 base to trimming and J lost 8 bases, with 10 bases between them. This CDR3 region has 13 residues. CDR3 sequence (DNA): TGTGCCAGCAGCTTAGGGGCTCCAGCTACGCAGTATTTT. Translated: CASSLGAPATQYF. Full variable domain (missing parts from reference TRBV11-2 and TRBJ2-3): EAGVAQSPRYKIIEKRQSVAFWCNPISGHATLYWYQQILGQGPKLLIQFQNNGVVDDSQLPKDRFSAERLKGVDSTLKIQPAKLEDSAVYLCASSLGAPATQYFGPGTRLTVL.

For this clonotype: One junction end disagrees with the germline gene, perhaps due to a read error. The chain is built from TRBV5-1 and TRBJ1-4; D not resolved. The CDR3 is 15 residues long. Germline CDR1 is SGHRS and CDR2 is YFSETQ. The chain's CDR3 is CASSLGPANNEKLSF. The CDR3 nucleotides are TGCGCCAGCAGCTTAGGGCCGGCCAATAATGAAAAACTGTCTTTT.

This clonotype is termed medium-sized. The chain joins TRBV20-1 to TRBJ2-5; maybe TRBD1 (6 bases). The CDR3 is made up of 11 amino acids. The germline gives CDR1 DFQATT, CDR2 SNEGSKA (reference sequence). V lost 4 bases and J lost 5, with 8 bases in between. The CDR3 loop reads CSATGVETQYF. The CDR3 nucleotides are TGCAGTGCTACAGGGGTGGAGACCCAGTACTTC.

This clonotype was detected ten times or more. The chain couples TRBV5-5 to TRBJ2-7; 13 nucleotides line up with TRBD2. Germline trimming cut 1 base from V and 3 bases from J; bases unmatched to any gene: 13. The CDR3 spans 19 residues. The germline V gene has CDR1 SGHKS and CDR2 YYEKEE (reference sequence). CDR3: CASSLIRRTSGRGDYEQYF. The CDR3 DNA sequence: TGTGCCAGCAGCTTGATCCGTCGGACTAGCGGGAGAGGGGACTACGAGCAGTACTTC.

V usage is TRBV4-1 and J usage is TRBJ1-4; D gene unclear. The CDR3 is made up of 18 amino acids. Trimming removed 0 bases at V and 3 bases at J, with 17 bases between. The germline CDR1 and CDR2 sequences are MGHRA and YSYEKL. The CDR3: CASSQDSFRATANEKLFF. The CDR3 bases are TGCGCCAGCAGCCAAGATTCCTTTCGGGCAACAGCTAATGAAAAACTGTTTTTT.

On this clonotype: This clone may be a read error of a much larger clone one base away. This sequence joins TRBV6-2 or TRBV6-3 and TRBJ2-2; 11 bases are a match to TRBD2. The junction had 2 bases not matched to a gene; V was cut back by 6 bases and J by 2 bases. This CDR3 region has 15 residues. Germline CDR1 is MNHEY and CDR2 is SVGEGT. CDR3 DNA: TGTGCCAGCAGGACTAGCGGGGCCAACACCGGGGAGCTGTTTTTT. Its translation: CASRTSGANTGELFF.

This clonotype was seen many times. The chain has TRBV27 and TRBJ2-3, with TRBD2 identical over 11 bases. The CDR3 runs 15 residues. J was trimmed by 3 bases and V by 8 bases; bases with no gene match: 7. The germline V gene encodes CDR1 MNHEY and CDR2 SMNVEV (reference sequence). The CDR3 nucleotides read TGTGCCAGCGATTCTAGCGGGAGGCGAACAGATACGCAGTATTTT. Amino acid sequence: CASDSSGRRTDTQYF.

Remarks on this clonotype: A much larger clone lies a single base off, so this may be a read error. This chain uses TRBV29-1 with TRBJ2-5; tentatively, D is TRBD2 (5 bases). Germline values: CDR1 SQVTM, CDR2 ANQGSEA. The CDR3 runs 14 residues. The CDR3 DNA sequence: TGCAGCGTGGCAAATGGCGGGTCCCAAGAGACCCGGTACTTC. Its translation: CSVANGGSQETRYF.

V is TRBV5-1 and J is TRBJ2-5; possible D gene TRBD2, 5 bases. This CDR3 spans 13 amino acids. The germline V and J ends were trimmed by 3 bases and 5 bases, with 11 bases remaining between them. The V gene's germline CDR1 is SGHRS and CDR2 YFSETQ. The CDR3 loop reads CASSSMERETQYF. CDR3 bases: TGCGCCAGCAGCTCGATGGAGCGGGAGACCCAGTACTTC.

This clonotype was found many times. The V gene is TRBV7-2, the J gene TRBJ1-2; no firm D call. Trimming took off 5 bases at V and 8 bases at J, with 18 bases between the two ends. The CDR3 extends over 14 amino acids. Germline CDR1 and CDR2: SGHTA and FQGNSA. For the CDR3, the DNA is TGTGCCAGCAGCCCGAGACGGGAGATTAGCGGCTACACCTTC. It codes for CASSPRREISGYTF. Using reference TRBV7-2 and TRBJ1-2 for the parts outside the CDR3, the full variable domain is GAGVSQSPSNKVTEKGKDVELRCDPISGHTALYWYRQSLGQGLEFLIYFQGNSAPDKSGLPSDRFSAERTGGSVSTLTIQRTQQEDSAVYLCASSPRREISGYTFGSGTRLTVV.

This clonotype occurred many times. The J gene is TRBJ1-2, the V gene TRBV7-2, with 8 bases that match TRBD1. The V segment lost 1 base and the J segment 1 base; nucleotides outside the gene matches: 5. There are 16 residues in the CDR3. Germline-derived CDR1 and CDR2 are SGHTA and FQGNSA. DNA for the CDR3: TGTGCCAGCAGCTTAGGGGGACAGGCGAGTAACTATGGCTACACCTTC. It yields the protein CASSLGGQASNYGYTF.

This clonotype was found a few times. The conserved phenylalanine or tryptophan normally closing the CDR3 is absent here, so this likely arose from a read error. The chain carries TRBV10-2 and TRBJ2-7, with D maybe TRBD2 (5 bases). Per germline, CDR1 WSHSY and CDR2 SAAADI. The ends were cut back, 6 bases at V and 3 bases at J, with 12 bases in the middle. The CDR3 spans 13 residues. CDR3 bases: TGCGCCAGCAGGGACTTCACGGGCTACGAGCAGTACCAC. Amino acids: CASRDFTGYEQYH.

This chain joins TRBV20-1 and TRBJ2-7, with a tentative D call TRBD2 (6 bases). Germline V CDR1 and CDR2: DFQATT, SNEGSKA (reference sequence). This CDR3 spans 13 amino acids. V lost 1 base, J lost 7 bases, and 14 bases lay in between. The CDR3 spells CSARVSGAWEQYF. CDR3 DNA: TGCAGTGCTAGAGTATCGGGAGCGTGGGAGCAGTACTTC.

This clonotype showed up many times. The chain is built from TRBV9 and TRBJ2-1; no clear D gene. Germline V CDR1 and CDR2: SGDLS, YYNGEE. Between the trimmed V and J ends, which lost 4 bases and 15 bases, there was a span of 14 bases. The CDR3 has 11 amino acids. The CDR3 DNA sequence: TGTGCCAGCAGCCTTATAGGGCCTCCGTTCTTC. Translation: CASSLIGPPFF. Looking up the rest from reference TRBV9 and TRBJ2-1 gives the full variable domain: DSGVTQTPKHLITATGQRVTLRCSPRSGDLSVYWYQQSLDQGLQFLIQYYNGEERAKGNILERFSAQQFPDLHSELNLSSLELGDSALYFCASSLIGPPFFGPGTRLTVL.